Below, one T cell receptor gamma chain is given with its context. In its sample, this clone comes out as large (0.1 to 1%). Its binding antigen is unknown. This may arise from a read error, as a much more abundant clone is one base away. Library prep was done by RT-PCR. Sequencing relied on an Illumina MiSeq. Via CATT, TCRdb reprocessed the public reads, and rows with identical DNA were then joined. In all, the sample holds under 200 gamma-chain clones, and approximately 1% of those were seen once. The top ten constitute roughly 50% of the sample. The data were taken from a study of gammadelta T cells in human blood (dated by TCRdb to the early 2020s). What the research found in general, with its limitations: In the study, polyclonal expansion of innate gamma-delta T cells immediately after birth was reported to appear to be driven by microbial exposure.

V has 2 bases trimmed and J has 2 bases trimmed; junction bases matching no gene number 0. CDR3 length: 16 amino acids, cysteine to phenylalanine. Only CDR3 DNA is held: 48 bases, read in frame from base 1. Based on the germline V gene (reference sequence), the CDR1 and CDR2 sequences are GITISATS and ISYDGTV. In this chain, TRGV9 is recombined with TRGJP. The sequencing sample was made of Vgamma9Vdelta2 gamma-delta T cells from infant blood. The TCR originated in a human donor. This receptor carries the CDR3 CALWEGQELGKKIKVF. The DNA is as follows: TGTGCCTTGTGGGAGGGGCAAGAGTTGGGCAAAAAAATCAAGGTATTT.